Reported below is one TCR beta chain. Its target antigen remains unknown. Base qualities were left out, and no much larger clone turns up one base away. Library method: PCR. The instrument given in TCRdb is Illumina HiSeq 2500. To reduce PCR and sequencing biases, unique molecular identifiers were incorporated into the TCR beta cDNA libraries. Roughly 500,000 cDNA molecules were obtained per 1 to 10 million input T cells, so each molecule approximated one T cell. The patient libraries were prepared and sequenced with the same protocol used for the earlier healthy control dataset. Within a given batch, samples were prepared together, multiplexed and sequenced on the same HiSeq lane. The source study handled its data this way. MIGEC handled the raw barcoded reads, throwing out single-read molecular identifier groups before consensus assembly and CDR3 extraction. VDJtools was used for post-analysis of the clonotype tables, and diversity was normalized by down-sampling every dataset to the size of the smallest sample. Repertoire overlap clustering matched CDR3 amino acid but not nucleotide sequences to correct batch-related cross-sample contamination. The raw public reads went through TCRdb reprocessing: fastp at Q25, MiXCR clone calling, in-frame beta chains kept. Merged by CDR3 protein, the rows form single entries marked with the most common genes and DNA. Clone size and V and J calls follow TCRdb, not the original study. For this sample the table gives 400,000 to 500,000 distinct CDR3 sequences, of which 30% to 40% were detected only once. Of the sample, under 9% is held by the ten largest clones.

This sample is drawn from a study of post-analysis software for immune sequencing data (dated by TCRdb to between 2015 and 2017). A note on the overall study: The recorded disease courses included relapsing-remitting, secondary progressive and progressive-relapsing multiple sclerosis, and some patients had no subtype annotation. Patient repertoires were compared against roughly 12 previously published healthy control repertoires from donors aged roughly 6 to 25 years. A subset of samples was prepared in parallel using single-end sample barcoding, then pooled and co-amplified after Illumina adapter ligation. What the study reported, not specific to this receptor: The multiple sclerosis patient group was slightly younger than the control group. Significantly lower normalized Chao1 diversity was found in multiple sclerosis patients than in controls, suggesting substantial peripheral T-cell clonal expansion. Strong co-clustering of samples prepared in the same batch was shown by direct clustering with F measure, prompting a batch-effect correction.

TCR beta repertoires were profiled from peripheral blood of 13 young patients with multiple sclerosis to demonstrate the VDJtools post-analysis software. The multiple sclerosis patients were children and adolescents between roughly 6 and 17 years of age. The sample taken for sequencing was blood. The receptor comes from a girl between 2 and 10 years old with multiple sclerosis.

The CDR3 loop reads CASKTGANGYTF. DNA sequence: TGTGCCAGCAAGACAGGGGCGAATGGCTACACCTTC. The receptor chain draws on TRBV12-3 or TRBV12-4 and TRBJ1-2; 8 central bases correspond to TRBD1. Measured from the cysteine to the phenylalanine, the CDR3 is 12 residues long. Solely the CDR3 DNA is kept, with 36 bases framed from the first base. Relative to germline, V is missing 7 bases and J is missing 6 bases, with 4 bases of the junction outside any gene match.